The 22 T cell receptor beta chains given below trace back to one sample, sequenced in a study of T cell repertoires in cytomegalovirus infection. TCRdb processed the reads anew with MiXCR; each CDR3 protein has one entry. The table includes about 530,000 distinct CDR3 sequences, around 27% detected once. Specimen: PBMCs. These receptors all stem from a human donor in good health (CMV status not recorded). Some clones in this sample may be carry-over from other donors' samples.

This chain links TRBV11-2 with TRBJ2-5; D might be TRBD1 (6 bases). The CDR3 is 15 amino acids. CDR1 SGHAT and CDR2 FQNNGV come from the germline V gene. Trimming left V 5 bases short and J 4 bases short, with 17 bases between. CDR3 sequence reads: CASSGRAGERETQYF. The CDR3 DNA reads as TGTGCCAGCAGCGGGCGGGCAGGGGAGAGAGAGACCCAGTACTTC. Combining the CDR3 with reference TRBV11-2 and TRBJ2-5 gives the whole variable domain EAGVAQSPRYKIIEKRQSVAFWCNPISGHATLYWYQQILGQGPKLLIQFQNNGVVDDSQLPKDRFSAERLKGVDSTLKIQPAKLEDSAVYLCASSGRAGERETQYFGPGTRLLVL.

The sample holds many counts of this clonotype. The chain employs TRBV6-5 and TRBJ1-2, with 8 bases identical to TRBD1. CDR1 is MNHEY, CDR2 SVGAGI, per germline. Losses at the gene ends were 0 bases for V and 6 bases for J; bases not matched to a gene: 6. The CDR3 extends over 15 amino acids. Written as DNA, the CDR3 is TGTGCCAGCAGTTACTCACTCAGGGGGCCCGATGGCTACACCTTC. Translation gives CASSYSLRGPDGYTF.

This clonotype was recorded a few times. The rearrangement links TRBV2 to TRBJ2-5; D tentatively fits TRBD1 or TRBD2 (6 bases each). The V end was cut by 8 bases, the J end by 0 bases, with 19 bases between. The CDR3 runs 16 residues. Germline V gene sequence: CDR1 SNHLY, CDR2 FYNNEI. The CDR3 sequence: CASGRRGSVNQETQYF. DNA of the CDR3: TGTGCCAGCGGAAGGAGGGGGTCGGTGAACCAAGAGACCCAGTACTTC.

V is TRBV10-3 and J is TRBJ1-2; D might be TRBD1 (6 bases). Trimming removed 0 bases from V and 4 bases from J, with 15 bases in between. CDR1 and CDR2 (germline): ENHRY, SYGVKD. The CDR3 is 16 residues long. CDR3 DNA sequence: TGTGCCATCAGTGAGTCGCGTCAGGGGTTCGGCTATGGCTACACCTTC. It yields the protein CAISESRQGFGYGYTF.

This clonotype has a count of ten or more. This sequence joins TRBV7-2 and TRBJ2-1, with a tentative D call TRBD2 (5 bases). Looked up from germline, CDR1 is SGHTA and CDR2 is FQGNSA. The CDR3 is 16 amino acids. Between the trimmed V and J ends, which lost 3 bases and 7 bases, there was a span of 19 bases. Written as DNA, the CDR3 is TGTGCCAGCAGCTTTTTGGGATTAGGGAGAGGAAATGAGCAGTTCTTC. This gives the protein CASSFLGLGRGNEQFF.

This clonotype has only a few counts. This sequence joins TRBV6-2 or TRBV6-3 and TRBJ2-7; 9 positions match TRBD2. Germline V CDR1 and CDR2: MNHEY, SVGEGT. The J segment lost 6 bases and the V segment lost 7 bases, leaving 10 bases of the junction unmatched. The CDR3 is 14 amino acids. In DNA, the CDR3 is TGTGCCAGCACCCTTAGCGGGAGACCCGGCGAGCAGTACTTC. Protein sequence: CASTLSGRPGEQYF.

This clonotype was observed a few times. V usage is TRBV19 and J usage is TRBJ1-3; D is perhaps TRBD1 (5 bases). The germline gives CDR1 LNHDA, CDR2 SQIVND (reference sequence). This CDR3 spans 14 amino acids. V lost 9 bases, J lost 0 bases, and 12 bases lay in between. DNA of the CDR3: TGTGCCAGCACAGGATTCTACTCTGGAAACACCATATATTTT. The encoded protein is CASTGFYSGNTIYF.

The chain is built from TRBV19 and TRBJ1-2; D is ambiguous. Germline CDR1 is LNHDA and CDR2 is SQIVND (reference sequence). The CDR3 runs to 15 residues. V lost 5 bases to trimming and J lost 0 bases, with 13 bases between them. Written as DNA, the CDR3 is TGTGCCAGTAGTCCTCAGAGTCCCCCTAACTATGGCTACACCTTC. This sequence encodes CASSPQSPPNYGYTF.

The table lists this clonotype with a few counts. The rearrangement joins TRBV28 to TRBJ2-4; 7 bases agree with TRBD1. Germline values: CDR1 MDHEN, CDR2 SYDVKM. CDR3 length: 12 residues. The J segment lost 5 bases and the V segment lost 10 bases, leaving 5 bases of the junction unmatched. This CDR3 is CATVTGENIQYF. CDR3 DNA: TGTGCCACCGTTACAGGGGAAAACATTCAGTACTTC.

This chain connects TRBV6-5 to TRBJ2-7, with TRBD1 matching 7 bases. Germline CDR1 MNHEY, CDR2 SVGAGI. V gave up 1 base and J gave up 0 bases; unmatched junction bases: 9. The CDR3 covers 17 residues. As DNA, the CDR3 is TGTGCCAGCAGTTACTTCTTCCCCAGGGGGAGCTCCTACGAGCAGTACTTC. Translated: CASSYFFPRGSSYEQYF.

This chain joins TRBV7-9 and TRBJ2-3, with 8 bases matching TRBD1. The V segment lost 2 bases and the J segment 3 bases; nucleotides outside the gene matches: 1. The CDR3 has 14 residues. CDR1 SEHNR and CDR2 FQNEAQ come from the germline V gene (reference sequence). CDR3 in DNA: TGTGCCAGCAGCTTATACAGGGGGACAGATACGCAGTATTTT. It encodes CASSLYRGTDTQYF.

The sample holds a few counts of this clonotype. The chain combines TRBV20-1 with TRBJ2-5, with D perhaps TRBD2 (6 bases). Germline V gene lookup returns CDR1 DFQATT and CDR2 SNEGSKA (reference sequence). V was pared by 0 bases and J by 5 bases, with 13 bases between. CDR3 length: 14 residues. The CDR3 DNA sequence: TGCAGTGCTAGAGATGAGGGACTGGGGGAGACCCAGTACTTC. Translation: CSARDEGLGETQYF.

This clonotype came up a few times. J is TRBJ2-3 and V is TRBV10-3; possibly TRBD1 for D (5 bases). CDR1 is ENHRY and CDR2 is SYGVKD in the germline V gene. The CDR3 is made up of 13 amino acids. The V end was cut by 6 bases, the J end by 2 bases, with 9 bases between. CDR3 region: CAISRQNTDTQYF. The CDR3 DNA reads as TGTGCCATCAGCCGACAGAACACAGATACGCAGTATTTT.

The chain joins TRBV4-1 to TRBJ2-2; TRBD2 matches 10 bases. Germline V gene lookup returns CDR1 MGHRA and CDR2 YSYEKL. The V segment lost 3 bases and the J segment 8 bases; nucleotides outside the gene matches: 12. This CDR3 contains 17 residues. CDR3 in amino acids: CASSHGAGGIWAGELFF. CDR3 in DNA: TGCGCCAGCAGCCACGGAGCGGGAGGGATCTGGGCGGGGGAGCTGTTTTTT.

The V call is TRBV6-2 or TRBV6-3, the J call TRBJ1-1; D is uncertain. The CDR3 covers 13 residues. Germline V CDR1 and CDR2: MNHEY, SVGEGT. The V gene lost 8 bases and the J gene lost 2 bases, with 12 bases spanning the gap. CDR3 residues: CASGRYPNTEAFF. The CDR3 nucleotides read TGTGCCAGCGGGAGGTATCCCAACACTGAAGCTTTCTTT.

The J gene is TRBJ2-3, the V gene TRBV20-1, with TRBD2 matching 7 bases. Per germline, CDR1 DFQATT and CDR2 SNEGSKA (reference sequence). V lost 3 bases to trimming and J lost 1 base; unmatched junction nucleotides: 7. There are 15 residues in the CDR3. Here the CDR3 reads CSASGSAGGTDTQYF. The CDR3, as DNA: TGCAGTGCTAGTGGTTCCGCGGGAGGCACAGATACGCAGTATTTT.

This clonotype turned up a few times. The chain joins TRBV12-3 or TRBV12-4 to TRBJ1-1, with a weak D call TRBD1 (5 bases). Trimming removed 1 base at V and 1 base at J, with 7 bases between. CDR3 length: 14 residues. CDR3 bases: TGTGCCAGCAGTTTAGTCGGGGCGAACACTGAAGCTTTCTTT. Its translation is CASSLVGANTEAFF.

This clonotype was found many times. The chain combines TRBV12-3 or TRBV12-4 with TRBJ2-6; 7 bases match TRBD1. With V trimmed by 3 bases and J by 4 bases, 3 bases remained unmatched. The CDR3 totals 15 residues. The CDR3 DNA reads TGTGCCAGCAGTTTGACGGGACAGGGGGCCAACGTCCTGACTTTC. Translating it yields CASSLTGQGANVLTF.

This clonotype was observed a handful of times. The rearrangement links TRBV7-9 to TRBJ1-2, with D unclear. Trimming pared 5 bases from V and 3 bases from J, leaving 13 bases between. Germline V CDR1 and CDR2: SEHNR, FQNEAQ (reference sequence). This CDR3 is built from 14 residues. CDR3 sequence: CASSRGGEDYGYTF. CDR3 nucleotide sequence: TGTGCCAGCAGCCGCGGCGGTGAAGACTATGGCTACACCTTC.

This clonotype was picked up a small number of times. The chain recombines TRBV7-2 with TRBJ2-7; D is undetermined. V was pared by 2 bases and J by 3 bases, with 8 bases between. The CDR3 runs to 13 residues. The V gene's germline CDR1 is SGHTA and CDR2 FQGNSA. The CDR3 DNA follows: TGTGCCAGCAGCTTAAACGGACGCTACGAGCAGTACGTC. Its protein product is CASSLNGRYEQYV.

Many counts were recorded for this clonotype. V usage is TRBV7-2 and J usage is TRBJ1-5; possible D gene TRBD1, 5 bases. The V and J ends lost 4 bases and 0 bases respectively, with 16 bases between them. The CDR3 sequence is 17 residues long. Germline values: CDR1 SGHTA, CDR2 FQGNSA. CDR3 region: CASSSQVNLYSNQPQHF. The CDR3 nucleotides read TGTGCCAGCAGCTCACAGGTGAACCTTTATAGCAATCAGCCCCAGCATTTT.

V gene TRBV19 combines with J gene TRBJ2-1; D is ambiguous. The V end lost 6 bases, the J end lost 0 bases, and 9 bases lay between the germline ends. The CDR3 covers 14 residues. Germline V gene lookup returns CDR1 LNHDA and CDR2 SQIVND (reference sequence). This CDR3 is CASRGGTSYNEQFF. Here the CDR3 DNA reads TGTGCCAGTAGAGGCGGTACCTCCTACAATGAGCAGTTCTTC.